This T cell receptor beta chain emerged from a study of blood T cell repertoires in COVID-19. Study overall: Donors in the United States, Italy and Spain gave samples during acute or convalescent COVID-19.

In germline, CDR1 is MNHEY, CDR2 SVGEGT. This CDR3 has 16 amino acids. Trimming at V came to 5 bases and at J to 8 bases, leaving 12 bases not matched to a gene. In the study's own analysis: Quantification of nucleated cells was approximated via reference gene primer amplification. Repertoires were generated with immunoSEQ multiplex PCR, while TCRdb's copy carries only in-frame clones and drops some. The V and J calls and clone size are taken from that table; D and trimming were inferred from the DNA. The sample has about 240,000 clones, roughly 79% seen once. This TCR derives from a woman over 75 with COVID-19, enrolled during active disease. The rearrangement joins TRBV6-2 or TRBV6-3 to TRBJ1-4; 9 bases line up with TRBD1. Sequencing was carried out using peripheral blood. This CDR3 reads CASSDITGGFGEKLFF. DNA for the CDR3: TGTGCCAGCAGTGACATCACAGGGGGCTTCGGAGAAAAACTGTTTTTT.